This T cell receptor beta chain was identified during a study of CD8+ T cells in alopecia areata. About the research overall: In an open-label trial, patients got 5 to 10 mg tofacitinib twice daily. Overall study results and limits: Researchers report lesional scalp, most notably alopecia totalis/universalis, outstripped normal scalp in clonality.

The sequencing template was cDNA reverse transcribed from extracted RNA. Here immunoSEQ multiplex PCR was the method, and the copy in TCRdb shows in-frame clones only, minus some. The table shows 200,000 or so clones, with 50% to 65% occurring only once. For this clone: As yet, its antigen is unknown.

Samples from alopecia areata patients were lesional scalp punch biopsies and peripheral blood. The sequence derives from a human donor with alopecia areata. Sequences were derived from CD4+ T cells sorted from blood, sampled at week 0.

The chain's CDR3 is CAWSGRGQGGYGYTF. CDR3 bases: TGTGCCTGGAGTGGCAGGGGACAGGGCGGCTATGGCTACACCTTC. This chain uses TRBV30 with TRBJ1-2; 9 nucleotides match TRBD1. This CDR3 is 15 amino acids long. Unmatched junction bases numbered 7, after V lost 1 base and J lost 4 bases. Germline values: CDR1 GTSNPN, CDR2 SVGIG (reference sequence).